This T cell receptor beta chain was sequenced in a study of T cells in Graves' hyperthyroidism and ophthalmopathy. Turning to the study itself: At initial diagnosis, before any treatment had begun, peripheral blood was obtained.

Graves' hyperthyroidism without ophthalmopathy progression within 18 months was termed stable. Those with hyperthyroidism were 18 to 65 years old, newly diagnosed, and ill for under 2 months. The diagnostic basis comprised clinical symptoms, serum thyroxine and TRAb, thyroid ultrasound and orbital computed tomography. CDR1 and CDR2 (germline): MDHEN, SYDVKM. CDR3 length: 13 amino acids. V was trimmed by 6 bases and J by 0 bases, leaving 9 bases between them. A remark on this clonotype: A much larger clone lies a single base off, so this may be a read error.

The TCR beta CDR3 regions underwent amplification using RNA transcripts as the source. A set of HTBI primers served as the primers for a first-round RT-PCR of the TCR CDR3. Via MiXCR, TCRdb re-called the multiplex PCR reads, giving one row per CDR3 protein. The table includes about 510,000 distinct CDR3 sequences, around 15% detected once. J is TRBJ2-7 and V is TRBV28; a possible D gene is TRBD2 (5 bases). The clonotype was recovered from a woman in her 40s with Graves' hyperthyroidism. What was sequenced was blood. The CDR3 loop is CASREDDSYEQYF. The CDR3 coding sequence is TGTGCCAGCAGGGAGGACGACTCCTACGAGCAGTACTTC.